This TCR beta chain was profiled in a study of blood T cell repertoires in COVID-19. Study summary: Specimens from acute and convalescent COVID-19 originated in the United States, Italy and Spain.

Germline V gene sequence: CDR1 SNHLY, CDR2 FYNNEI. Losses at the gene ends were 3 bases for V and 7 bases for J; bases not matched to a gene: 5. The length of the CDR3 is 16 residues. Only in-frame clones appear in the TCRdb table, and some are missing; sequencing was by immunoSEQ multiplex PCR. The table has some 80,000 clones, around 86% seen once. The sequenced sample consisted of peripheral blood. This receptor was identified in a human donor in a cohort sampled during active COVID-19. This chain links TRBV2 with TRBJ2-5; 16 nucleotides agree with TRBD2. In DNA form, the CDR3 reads TGTGCCAGCAGTGAGGGACTAGCGGGGGGGCCGAGGACCCAGTACTTC. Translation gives CASSEGLAGGPRTQYF.